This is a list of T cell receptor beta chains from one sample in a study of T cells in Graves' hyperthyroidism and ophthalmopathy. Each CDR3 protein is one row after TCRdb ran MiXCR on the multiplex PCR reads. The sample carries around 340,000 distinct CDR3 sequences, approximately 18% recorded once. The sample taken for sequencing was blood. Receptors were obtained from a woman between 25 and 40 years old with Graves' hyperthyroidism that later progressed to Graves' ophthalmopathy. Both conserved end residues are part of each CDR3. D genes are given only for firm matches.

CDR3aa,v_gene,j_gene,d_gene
CASSVGRGGSSYNEQFF,TRBV9,TRBJ2-1,.
CASSFFDRDILSAGYTF,TRBV11-2,TRBJ1-2,TRBD1
CASSSVLAGPGEKLFF,TRBV27,TRBJ1-4,.
CASSHTGGLETQYF,TRBV3-1,TRBJ2-5,TRBD1
CASRSRGAGNEQFF,TRBV28,TRBJ2-1,.
CASSDGFGGSSGNTIYF,TRBV2,TRBJ1-3,.
CASRARQGSGIRNQPQHF,TRBV2,TRBJ1-5,TRBD1
CASSSNSGRETQYF,TRBV12-3/TRBV12-4,TRBJ2-5,.
CATSRASRTEQYF,TRBV15,TRBJ2-7,.
CASSVDRQGWYGYTF,TRBV9,TRBJ1-2,.
CAWRLPRVDGYTF,TRBV30,TRBJ1-2,.
CASSQVTTEAFF,TRBV9,TRBJ1-1,.
CSAQPGRNRGPGYEQYF,TRBV20-1,TRBJ2-7,TRBD1
CASSFSTSGTGSYEQYF,TRBV11-2,TRBJ2-7,.
CASSPQGYQDYSNQPQHF,TRBV11-3,TRBJ1-5,.
CASSRTAWINQPQHF,TRBV2,TRBJ1-5,.
CASSLSGGSSFEQYF,TRBV28,TRBJ2-7,.
CSARDQFGANSYYGYTF,TRBV20-1,TRBJ1-2,.
CASSTTGTKGEQFF,TRBV6-2/TRBV6-3,TRBJ2-1,.
CASSSLGQEYNEQSF,TRBV9,TRBJ2-1,.
CASTRGSYGQPQHF,TRBV2,TRBJ1-5,.
CASSSSGGSLYQETQYF,TRBV5-4,TRBJ2-5,.
CAISRGTGLNTEAFF,TRBV10-3,TRBJ1-1,.
CAWSLLGEQFF,TRBV30,TRBJ2-1,.
CASSQGLLEGTEAFF,TRBV14,TRBJ1-1,.
CASSPLEGDGYTF,TRBV6-2/TRBV6-3,TRBJ1-2,.
CASSLAGPSGGYTF,TRBV5-1,TRBJ1-2,.
CAIRGTGGLQETQYF,TRBV10-3,TRBJ2-5,TRBD1
CASSQYWGVGGFRAFF,TRBV3-1,TRBJ1-1,.
CASSLPGDNSPLHF,TRBV7-2,TRBJ1-6,.
CASSLRGRGQPQHF,TRBV12-3/TRBV12-4,TRBJ1-5,TRBD1
CSANPGQDTGELFF,TRBV29-1,TRBJ2-2,TRBD1
CASSLDFGGQYYNEQFF,TRBV28,TRBJ2-1,TRBD1
CASSVGRRSYEQYF,TRBV12-3/TRBV12-4,TRBJ2-7,.
CATSEPLAGSGANVLTF,TRBV24-1,TRBJ2-6,.
CASSLILWTANYGYTF,TRBV28,TRBJ1-2,.
CSARGDGSTDTQYF,TRBV29-1,TRBJ2-3,TRBD2
CASSGGPGEQYF,TRBV27,TRBJ2-7,.
CASSPLGGGIRGETQYF,TRBV5-6,TRBJ2-5,TRBD2
CSVELPGELFF,TRBV29-1,TRBJ2-2,.
CASSVGKRTSGSYEQYF,TRBV11-3,TRBJ2-7,TRBD2